This T cell receptor (beta chain) came from a study of T cell changes during pregnancy in multiple sclerosis. This CDR3 comprises 15 residues. Germline V gene data show CDR1 as SGHTA and CDR2 as FQGNSA. V was pared by 5 bases and J by 6 bases, with 9 bases of the junction left unmatched. The table came from immunoSEQ multiplex PCR; TCRdb's copy has only in-frame clones and leaves some out. In the table there are tens of thousands of clones, roughly 90% of which are singletons. The input for sequencing was peripheral blood, taken after pregnancy. The J gene is TRBJ2-4, the V gene TRBV7-2, with TRBD1 identical over 8 bases. This receptor was obtained from a female donor in good health, enrolled as a control in a pregnancy study. The CDR3 coding sequence is TGTGCCAGCAGCCCCTCGAGGACAGGGCGAAACATTCAGTACTTC. Translation: CASSPSRTGRNIQYF.